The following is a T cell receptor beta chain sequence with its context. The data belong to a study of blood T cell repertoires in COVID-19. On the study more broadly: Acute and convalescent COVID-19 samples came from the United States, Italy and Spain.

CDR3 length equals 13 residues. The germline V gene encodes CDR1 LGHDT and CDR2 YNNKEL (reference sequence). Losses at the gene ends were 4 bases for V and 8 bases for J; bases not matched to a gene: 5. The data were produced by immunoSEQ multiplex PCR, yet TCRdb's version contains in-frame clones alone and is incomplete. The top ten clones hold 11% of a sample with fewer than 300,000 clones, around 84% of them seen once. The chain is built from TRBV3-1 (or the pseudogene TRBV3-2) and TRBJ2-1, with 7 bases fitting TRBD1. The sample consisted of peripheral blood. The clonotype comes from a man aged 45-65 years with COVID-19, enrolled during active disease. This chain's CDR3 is CASSPRGLHEQFF. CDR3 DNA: TGTGCCAGCAGCCCGAGGGGGCTCCATGAGCAGTTCTTC.